This entry is about one TCR beta chain. This record belongs to a study of technical replicates of blood from several donors. TCRdb's table, derived via immunoSEQ multiplex PCR, lists solely in-frame clones and lacks some. In the table there are 85,000 to 100,000 clones, 95% of which are singletons. With 9 bases removed from V and 4 bases from J, the gap between germline ends came to 10 bases. The CDR3 has 12 amino acids. CDR1 MDHEN and CDR2 SYDVKM come from the germline V gene. The sample taken for sequencing was T cells isolated from PBMCs. The chain employs TRBV28 and TRBJ1-3; D gene unclear. The TCR was taken from a human donor in good health. CDR3 nucleotide sequence: TGTGCCAGTAACCCGGGGGGAAACACCATATATTTT. Translation gives CASNPGGNTIYF.